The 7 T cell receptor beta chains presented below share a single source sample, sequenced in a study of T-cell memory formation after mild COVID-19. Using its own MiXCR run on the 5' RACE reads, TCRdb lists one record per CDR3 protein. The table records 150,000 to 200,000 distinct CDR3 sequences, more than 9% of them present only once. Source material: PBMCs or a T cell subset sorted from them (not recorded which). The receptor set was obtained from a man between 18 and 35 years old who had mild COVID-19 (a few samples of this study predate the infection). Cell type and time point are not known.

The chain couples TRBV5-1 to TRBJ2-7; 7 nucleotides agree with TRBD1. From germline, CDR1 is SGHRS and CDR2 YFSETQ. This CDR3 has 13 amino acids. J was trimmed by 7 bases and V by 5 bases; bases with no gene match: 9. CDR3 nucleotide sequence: TGCGCCAGCAGTCGTACAGGGGATCGGGAGCAGTACGTC. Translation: CASSRTGDREQYV.

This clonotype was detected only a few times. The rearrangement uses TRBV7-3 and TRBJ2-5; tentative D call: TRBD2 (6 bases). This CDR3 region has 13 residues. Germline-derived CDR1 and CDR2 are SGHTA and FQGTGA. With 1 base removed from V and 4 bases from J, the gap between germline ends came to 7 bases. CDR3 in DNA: TGTGCCAGCAGCTTAAACGGGGGAGAGACCCAGTACTTC. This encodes CASSLNGGETQYF.

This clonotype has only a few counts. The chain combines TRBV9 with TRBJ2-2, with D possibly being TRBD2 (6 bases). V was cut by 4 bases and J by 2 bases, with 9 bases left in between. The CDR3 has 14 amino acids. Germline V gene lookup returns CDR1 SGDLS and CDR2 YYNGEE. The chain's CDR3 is CASSFGSNTGELFF. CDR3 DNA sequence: TGTGCCAGCAGCTTCGGGAGTAACACCGGGGAGCTGTTTTTT. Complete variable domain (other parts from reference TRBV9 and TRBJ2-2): DSGVTQTPKHLITATGQRVTLRCSPRSGDLSVYWYQQSLDQGLQFLIQYYNGEERAKGNILERFSAQQFPDLHSELNLSSLELGDSALYFCASSFGSNTGELFFGEGSRLTVL.

The CDR3 loop is CSVPRATQSNQPQHF. Here the CDR3 DNA reads TGCAGCGTTCCTCGAGCGACCCAGAGCAATCAGCCCCAGCATTTT. The chain carries TRBV29-1 and TRBJ1-5, with D uncertain. The CDR3 has 15 amino acids. V lost 5 bases and J 1 base, leaving 15 bases between the germline ends. From germline, CDR1 is SQVTM and CDR2 ANQGSEA.

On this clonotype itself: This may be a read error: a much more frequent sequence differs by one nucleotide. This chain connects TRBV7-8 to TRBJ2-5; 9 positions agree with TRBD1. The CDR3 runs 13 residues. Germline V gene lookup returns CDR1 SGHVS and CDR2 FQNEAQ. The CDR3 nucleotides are TGTGACAGCACCGGACAGGGGTTAGAGACCCAGTACTTC. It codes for CDSTGQGLETQYF.

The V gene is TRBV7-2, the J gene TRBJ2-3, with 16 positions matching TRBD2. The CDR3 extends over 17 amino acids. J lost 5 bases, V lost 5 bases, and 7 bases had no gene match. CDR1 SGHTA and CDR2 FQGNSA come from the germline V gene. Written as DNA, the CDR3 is TGTGCCAGCAGCGGGACTAGCGGGGGGGCCTGGGGAGATACGCAGTATTTT. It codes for CASSGTSGGAWGDTQYF.

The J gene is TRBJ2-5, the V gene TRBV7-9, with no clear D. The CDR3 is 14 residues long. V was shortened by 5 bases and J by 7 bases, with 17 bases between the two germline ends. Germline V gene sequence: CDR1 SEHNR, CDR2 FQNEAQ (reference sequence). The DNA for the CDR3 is TGTGCCAGCAGCCCCACGGGTGGCCTCGGGACCCAGTACTTC. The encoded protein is CASSPTGGLGTQYF.